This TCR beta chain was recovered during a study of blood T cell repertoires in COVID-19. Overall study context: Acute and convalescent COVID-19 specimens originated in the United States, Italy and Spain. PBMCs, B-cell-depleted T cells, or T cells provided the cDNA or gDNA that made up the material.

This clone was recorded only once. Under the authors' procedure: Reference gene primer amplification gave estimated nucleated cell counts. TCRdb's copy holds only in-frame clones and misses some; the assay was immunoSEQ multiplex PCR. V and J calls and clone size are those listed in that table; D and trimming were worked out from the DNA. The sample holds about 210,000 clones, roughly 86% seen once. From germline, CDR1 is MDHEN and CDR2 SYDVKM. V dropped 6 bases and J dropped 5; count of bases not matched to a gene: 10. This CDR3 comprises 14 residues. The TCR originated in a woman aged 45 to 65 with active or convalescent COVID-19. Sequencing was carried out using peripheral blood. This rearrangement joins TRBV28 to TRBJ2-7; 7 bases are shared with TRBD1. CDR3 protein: CASRLTGESHEQYF. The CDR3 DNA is TGTGCCAGCAGACTCACAGGGGAGAGCCACGAGCAGTACTTC.